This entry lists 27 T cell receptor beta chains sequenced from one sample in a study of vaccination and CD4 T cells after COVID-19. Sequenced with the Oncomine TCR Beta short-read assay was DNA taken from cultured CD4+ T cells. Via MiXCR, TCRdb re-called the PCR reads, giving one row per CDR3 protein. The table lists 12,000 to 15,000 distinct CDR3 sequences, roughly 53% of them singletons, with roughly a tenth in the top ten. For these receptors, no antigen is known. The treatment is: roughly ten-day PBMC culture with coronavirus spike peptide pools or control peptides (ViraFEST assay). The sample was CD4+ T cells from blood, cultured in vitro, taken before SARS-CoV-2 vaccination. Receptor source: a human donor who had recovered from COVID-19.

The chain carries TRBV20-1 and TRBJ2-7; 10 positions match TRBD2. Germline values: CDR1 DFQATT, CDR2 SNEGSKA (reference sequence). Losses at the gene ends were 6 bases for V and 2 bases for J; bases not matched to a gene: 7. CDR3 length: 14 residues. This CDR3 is CSALAGDPPYEQYF. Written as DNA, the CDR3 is TGCAGTGCCCTAGCGGGAGACCCCCCCTACGAGCAGTACTTC.

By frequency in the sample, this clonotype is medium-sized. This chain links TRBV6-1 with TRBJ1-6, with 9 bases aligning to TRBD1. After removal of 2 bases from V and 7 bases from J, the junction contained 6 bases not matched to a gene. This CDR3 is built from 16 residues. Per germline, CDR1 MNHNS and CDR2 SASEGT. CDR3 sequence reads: CASSESIGQGNSPLHF. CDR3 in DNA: TGTGCCAGCAGTGAATCCATTGGACAGGGGAATTCACCCCTCCACTTT.

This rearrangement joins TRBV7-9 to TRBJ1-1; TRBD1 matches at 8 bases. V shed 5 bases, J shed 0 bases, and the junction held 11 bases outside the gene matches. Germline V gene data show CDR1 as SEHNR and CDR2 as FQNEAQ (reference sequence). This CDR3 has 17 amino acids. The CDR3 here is CASSPGGQALVNTEAFF. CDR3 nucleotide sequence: TGTGCCAGCAGCCCAGGGGGACAGGCGTTAGTGAACACTGAAGCTTTCTTT.

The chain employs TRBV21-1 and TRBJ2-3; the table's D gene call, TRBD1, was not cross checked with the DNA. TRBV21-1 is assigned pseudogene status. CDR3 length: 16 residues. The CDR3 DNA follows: TGTGCCAGCAGCAAAGCGGGGGGGCGCGGCACAGATACGCAGTATTTT. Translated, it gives CASSKAGGRGTDTQYF.

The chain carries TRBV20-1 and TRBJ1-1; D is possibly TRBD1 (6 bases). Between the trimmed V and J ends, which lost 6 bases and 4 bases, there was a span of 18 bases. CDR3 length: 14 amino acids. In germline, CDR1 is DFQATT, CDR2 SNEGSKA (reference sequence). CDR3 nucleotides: TGCAGTGCCGTATCCCCACAGGGTATCACTGAAGCTTTCTTT. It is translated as CSAVSPQGITEAFF.

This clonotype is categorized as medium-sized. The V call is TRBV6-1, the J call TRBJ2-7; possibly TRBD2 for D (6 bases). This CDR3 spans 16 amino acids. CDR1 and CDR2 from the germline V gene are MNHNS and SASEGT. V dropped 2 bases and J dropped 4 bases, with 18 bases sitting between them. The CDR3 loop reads CASSEFPLTTRYEQYF. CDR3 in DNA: TGTGCCAGCAGTGAATTCCCCCTCACGACTAGATACGAGCAGTACTTC.

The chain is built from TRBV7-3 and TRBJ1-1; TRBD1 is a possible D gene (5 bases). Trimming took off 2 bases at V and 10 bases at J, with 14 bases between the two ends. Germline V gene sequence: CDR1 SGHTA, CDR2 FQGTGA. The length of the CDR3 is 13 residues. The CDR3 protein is CASSLGPDGTAFF. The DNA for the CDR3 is TGTGCCAGCAGCTTAGGTCCCGACGGGACAGCTTTCTTT.

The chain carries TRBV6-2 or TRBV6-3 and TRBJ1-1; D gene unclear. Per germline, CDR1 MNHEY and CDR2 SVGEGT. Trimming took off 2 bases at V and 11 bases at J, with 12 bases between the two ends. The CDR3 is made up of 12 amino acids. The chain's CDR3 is CASSYNILLAFF. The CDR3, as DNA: TGTGCCAGCAGTTACAACATCTTGCTGGCTTTCTTT.

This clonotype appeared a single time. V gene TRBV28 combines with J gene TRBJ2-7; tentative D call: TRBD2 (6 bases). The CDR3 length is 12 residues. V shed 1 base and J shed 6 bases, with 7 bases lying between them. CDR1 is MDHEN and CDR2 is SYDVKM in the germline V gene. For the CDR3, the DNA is TGTGCCAGCAGTTTATCGGAGGGCGAGCAGTACTTC. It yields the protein CASSLSEGEQYF.

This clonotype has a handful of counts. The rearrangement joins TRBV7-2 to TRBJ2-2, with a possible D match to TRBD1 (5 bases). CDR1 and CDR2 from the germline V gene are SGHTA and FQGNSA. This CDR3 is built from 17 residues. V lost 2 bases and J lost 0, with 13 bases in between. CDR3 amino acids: CASSLRQGYSNTGELFF. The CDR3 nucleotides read TGTGCCAGCAGCTTAAGGCAGGGATATTCGAACACCGGGGAGCTGTTTTTT.

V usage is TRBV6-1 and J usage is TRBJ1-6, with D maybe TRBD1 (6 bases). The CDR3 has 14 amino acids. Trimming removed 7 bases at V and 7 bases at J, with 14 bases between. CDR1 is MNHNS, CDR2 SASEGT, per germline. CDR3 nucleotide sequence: TGTGCCAGCACCCTCGGGGGGGGCAATTCACCCCTCCACTTT. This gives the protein CASTLGGGNSPLHF.

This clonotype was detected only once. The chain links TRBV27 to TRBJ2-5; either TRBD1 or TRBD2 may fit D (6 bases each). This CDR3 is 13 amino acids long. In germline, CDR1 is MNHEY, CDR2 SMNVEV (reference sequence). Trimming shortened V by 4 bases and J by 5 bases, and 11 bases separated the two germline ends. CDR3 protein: CASSSRGQETQYF. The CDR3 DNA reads TGTGCCAGCAGTTCTCGGGGGCAGGAGACCCAGTACTTC.

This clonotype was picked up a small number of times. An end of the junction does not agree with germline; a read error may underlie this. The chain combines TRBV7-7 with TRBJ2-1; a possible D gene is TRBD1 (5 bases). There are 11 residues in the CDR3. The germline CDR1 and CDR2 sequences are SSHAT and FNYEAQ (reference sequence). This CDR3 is CASRQPKVEFF. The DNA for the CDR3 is TGTGCTAGCAGACAGCCTAAGGTGGAGTTCTTC.

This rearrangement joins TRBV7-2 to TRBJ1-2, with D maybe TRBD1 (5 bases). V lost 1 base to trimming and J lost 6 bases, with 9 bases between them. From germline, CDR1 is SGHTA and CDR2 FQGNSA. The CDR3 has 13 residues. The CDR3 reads CASSLDRRDGYTF. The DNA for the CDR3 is TGTGCCAGCAGCTTAGACAGGCGGGATGGCTACACCTTC.

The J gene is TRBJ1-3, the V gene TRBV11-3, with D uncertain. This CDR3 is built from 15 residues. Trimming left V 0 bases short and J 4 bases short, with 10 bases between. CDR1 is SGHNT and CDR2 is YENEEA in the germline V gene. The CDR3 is CASSLEPGPGNTIYF. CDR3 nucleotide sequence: TGTGCCAGCAGCTTAGAACCGGGCCCCGGAAACACCATATATTTT.

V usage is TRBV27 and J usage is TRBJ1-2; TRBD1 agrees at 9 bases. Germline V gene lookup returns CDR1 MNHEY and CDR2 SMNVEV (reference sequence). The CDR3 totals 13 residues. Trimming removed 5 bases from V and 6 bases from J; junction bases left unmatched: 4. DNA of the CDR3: TGTGCCAGCAGTCCACGGACAGGGGATGGCTACACCTTC. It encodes CASSPRTGDGYTF.

The CDR3: CASSLGTSVNTQYF. Here the CDR3 DNA reads TGTGCCAGCAGCTTGGGGACTAGCGTCAATACGCAGTATTTT. The chain carries TRBV11-2 and TRBJ2-3, with 10 positions matching TRBD2. V dropped 3 bases and J dropped 7; count of bases not matched to a gene: 4. CDR1 and CDR2 from the germline V gene are SGHAT and FQNNGV. The CDR3 length is 14 residues.

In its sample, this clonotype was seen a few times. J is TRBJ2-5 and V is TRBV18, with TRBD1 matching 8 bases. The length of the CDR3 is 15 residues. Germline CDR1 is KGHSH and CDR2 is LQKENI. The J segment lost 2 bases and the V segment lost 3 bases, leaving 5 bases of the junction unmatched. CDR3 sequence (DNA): TGTGCCAGCTCACCGCAACAGGGGGGTCAAGAGACCCAGTACTTC. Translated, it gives CASSPQQGGQETQYF.

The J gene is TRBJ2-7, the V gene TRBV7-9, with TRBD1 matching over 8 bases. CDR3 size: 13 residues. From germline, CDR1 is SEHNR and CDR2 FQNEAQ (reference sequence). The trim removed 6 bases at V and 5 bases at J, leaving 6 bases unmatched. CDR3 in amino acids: CASRRQGFDEQYF. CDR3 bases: TGTGCCAGCAGAAGACAGGGGTTCGACGAGCAGTACTTC.

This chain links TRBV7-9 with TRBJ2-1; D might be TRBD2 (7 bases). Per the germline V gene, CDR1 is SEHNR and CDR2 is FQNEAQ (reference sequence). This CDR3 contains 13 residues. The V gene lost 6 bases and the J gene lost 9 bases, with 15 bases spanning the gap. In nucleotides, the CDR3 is TGTGCCAGCAGAGCCTCGGGGGGCCCTGAGCAGTTCTTC. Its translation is CASRASGGPEQFF.

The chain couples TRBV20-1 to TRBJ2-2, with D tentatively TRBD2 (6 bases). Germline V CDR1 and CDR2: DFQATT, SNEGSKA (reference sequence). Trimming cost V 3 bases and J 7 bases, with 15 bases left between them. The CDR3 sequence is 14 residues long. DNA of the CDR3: TGCAGTGCTAGGGGGCGGGGACCTGTCGGGGAGCTGTTTTTT. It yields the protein CSARGRGPVGELFF.

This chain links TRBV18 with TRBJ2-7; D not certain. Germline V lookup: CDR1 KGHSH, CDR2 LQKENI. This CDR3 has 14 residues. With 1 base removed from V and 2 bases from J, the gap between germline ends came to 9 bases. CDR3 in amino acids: CASSPRTLTYEQYF. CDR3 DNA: TGTGCCAGCTCACCACGGACCCTTACCTACGAGCAGTACTTC.

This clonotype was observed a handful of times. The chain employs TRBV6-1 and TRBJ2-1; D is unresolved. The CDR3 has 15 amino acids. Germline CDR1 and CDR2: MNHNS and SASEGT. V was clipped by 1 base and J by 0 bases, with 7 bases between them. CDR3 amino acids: CASSEVSLSYNEQFF. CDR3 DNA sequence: TGTGCCAGCAGTGAAGTGTCCCTCTCCTACAATGAGCAGTTCTTC.

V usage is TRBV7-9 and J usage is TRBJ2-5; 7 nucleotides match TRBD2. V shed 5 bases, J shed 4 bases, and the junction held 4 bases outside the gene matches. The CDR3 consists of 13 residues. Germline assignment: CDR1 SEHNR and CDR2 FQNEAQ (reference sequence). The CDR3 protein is CASSQGGAETQYF. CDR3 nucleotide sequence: TGTGCCAGCAGCCAGGGAGGGGCAGAGACCCAGTACTTC.

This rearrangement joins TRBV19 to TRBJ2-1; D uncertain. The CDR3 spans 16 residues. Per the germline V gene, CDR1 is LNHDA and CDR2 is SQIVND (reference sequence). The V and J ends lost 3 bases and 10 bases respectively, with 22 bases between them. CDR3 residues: CASSMRSRPDSREQFF. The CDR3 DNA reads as TGTGCCAGTAGTATGCGGTCAAGGCCCGATTCCCGCGAGCAGTTCTTC.

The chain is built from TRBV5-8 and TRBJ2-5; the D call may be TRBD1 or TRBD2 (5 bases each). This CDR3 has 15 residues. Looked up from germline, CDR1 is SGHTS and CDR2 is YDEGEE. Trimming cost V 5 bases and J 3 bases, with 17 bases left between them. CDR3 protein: CASRKGTHSKETQYF. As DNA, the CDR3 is TGTGCCAGCAGAAAAGGGACCCACTCAAAAGAGACCCAGTACTTC. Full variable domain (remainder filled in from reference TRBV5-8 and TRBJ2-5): EAGVTQSPTHLIKTRGQQATLRCSPISGHTSVYWYQQALGLGLQFLLWYDEGEERNRGNFPPRFSGRQFPNYSSELNVNALELEDSALYLCASRKGTHSKETQYFGPGTRLLVL.

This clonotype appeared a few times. CDR3 region: CASSSSQETQYF. The CDR3 DNA reads TGTGCCAGCAGTTCTTCTCAAGAGACCCAGTACTTC. The chain has TRBV28 and TRBJ2-5; D not resolved. The germline CDR1 and CDR2 sequences are MDHEN and SYDVKM. This CDR3 has 12 amino acids. V was clipped by 4 bases and J by 2 bases, with 5 bases between them.